These 31 T cell receptor beta chains came from one sample sequenced in a study of Graves' ophthalmopathy and Graves' hyperthyroidism. Amplification of the TCR beta CDR3 regions used RNA transcripts (as template). Amplification began with first-round RT-PCR using HTBI primers, then second-round multiplex PCR was performed. TCRdb recomputed calls from the multiplex PCR reads with MiXCR, one row per CDR3 protein. The sample comprises 580,000 or so distinct CDR3 sequences, approximately 35% of which are singletons, and roughly 4% rests with the top ten. The sequenced sample consisted of peripheral blood or thyroid tissue (not recorded which). The receptors come from an adult man with Graves' hyperthyroidism.

In this sample, this clonotype turned up many times. The V gene is TRBV5-1, the J gene TRBJ1-4; TRBD1 is a possible D gene (5 bases). Trimming removed 0 bases from V and 7 bases from J, with 10 bases in between. The germline gives CDR1 SGHRS, CDR2 YFSETQ. The CDR3 totals 14 residues. CDR3 nucleotide sequence: TGCGCCAGCAGCTTGGAGGCAGGGCGTGAAAAACTGTTTTTT. Translated: CASSLEAGREKLFF.

This clonotype occurred a few times. The rearrangement joins TRBV11-3 to TRBJ1-1; no definite D call. Germline CDR1 and CDR2: SGHNT and YENEEA. The V end was cut by 5 bases, the J end by 5 bases, with 12 bases between. This CDR3 comprises 13 residues. CDR3 loop: CASSPRPATEAFF. Here the CDR3 DNA reads TGTGCCAGCAGCCCCCGACCCGCAACTGAAGCTTTCTTT.

This clonotype was detected ten times or more. CDR3: CASSLAPRDDTGELFF. The CDR3 DNA reads TGCGCCAGCAGCTTGGCGCCCAGGGACGACACCGGGGAGCTGTTTTTT. The chain couples TRBV5-1 to TRBJ2-2; D is perhaps TRBD1 or TRBD2 (5 bases each). V was cut by 0 bases and J by 3 bases, with 12 bases left in between. This CDR3 is 16 amino acids long. The germline V gene encodes CDR1 SGHRS and CDR2 YFSETQ.

This clonotype showed up many times. The chain is built from TRBV7-9 and TRBJ2-5, with 8 nucleotides matching TRBD1. The length of the CDR3 is 15 residues. Germline V gene lookup returns CDR1 SEHNR and CDR2 FQNEAQ (reference sequence). J was trimmed by 4 bases and V by 4 bases; bases with no gene match: 8. The CDR3 region has the DNA TGTGCCAGCAGCTACACAGGGGGAGGAAGAGAGACCCAGTACTTC. Amino acid sequence: CASSYTGGGRETQYF.

This clonotype was counted only a few times. V gene TRBV6-5 combines with J gene TRBJ1-1; D possibly corresponds to TRBD1 (5 bases). Germline V gene data show CDR1 as MNHEY and CDR2 as SVGAGI. This CDR3 contains 15 residues. V was clipped by 4 bases and J by 1 base, with 13 bases between them. CDR3 sequence reads: CASSSGILRNTEAFF. As DNA, the CDR3 is TGTGCCAGCAGTTCAGGGATTTTACGGAACACTGAAGCTTTCTTT.

This clonotype was seen only a few times. This chain links TRBV25-1 with TRBJ2-5, with 8 bases aligning to TRBD1. CDR1 is MGHDK, CDR2 SYGVNS, per germline. This CDR3 spans 16 amino acids. The V and J ends lost 3 bases and 5 bases, in that order; junction bases with no gene match: 11. DNA for the CDR3: TGTGCCAGCAGTGACCGCGGACAGGGCCATGCGGAGACCCAGTACTTC. Residues: CASSDRGQGHAETQYF.

The chain recombines TRBV29-1 with TRBJ2-5; the D gene is possibly TRBD2 (6 bases). The last part of the DNA fits TRBJ2-1 better; the J call may be wrong. Per the germline V gene, CDR1 is SQVTM and CDR2 is ANQGSEA. This CDR3 is built from 13 residues. The DNA for the CDR3 is TGCAGCGTTGTGCCCGCGGGGTCTCGGGAGCAGTTCTTC. Translating gives CSVVPAGSREQFF.

This clonotype was seen more than once but under ten times. The chain employs TRBV4-1 and TRBJ2-7, with D tentatively TRBD2 (5 bases). Germline V gene data show CDR1 as MGHRA and CDR2 as YSYEKL. The CDR3 spans 18 residues. The V end was cut by 1 base, the J end by 0 bases, with 19 bases between. CDR3 sequence (DNA): TGCGCCAGCAGCCAAGTTGTTCAAAGGAGAGGGCTCTCCTACGAGCAGTACTTC. As protein: CASSQVVQRRGLSYEQYF.

In this sample, this clonotype turned up many times. This chain uses TRBV12-3 or TRBV12-4 with TRBJ1-2; no firm D call. V lost 6 bases, J lost 8 bases, and 10 bases lay in between. There are 11 residues in the CDR3. CDR3 protein: CASSNGGGYTF. For the CDR3, the DNA is TGTGCCAGCAGCAACGGAGGGGGCTACACCTTC.

The rearrangement uses TRBV30 and TRBJ1-1, with D hard to call. The CDR3 totals 14 residues. CDR1 is GTSNPN, CDR2 SVGIG, per germline (reference sequence). V was cut by 4 bases and J by 0 bases, with 12 bases left in between. CDR3 sequence reads: CAWNVGRVNTEAFF. CDR3 DNA: TGTGCCTGGAATGTCGGGAGGGTGAACACTGAAGCTTTCTTT.

The chain couples TRBV24-1 to TRBJ2-2; D might be TRBD2 (7 bases). The V and J ends lost 5 bases and 8 bases respectively, with 17 bases between them. Germline assignment: CDR1 KGHDR and CDR2 SFDVKD. This CDR3 is 15 amino acids long. CDR3 loop: CATSVAGAQTGELFF. Written as DNA, the CDR3 is TGTGCCACCAGTGTCGCGGGGGCCCAAACAGGGGAGCTGTTTTTT.

The V call is TRBV7-9, the J call TRBJ2-5; D possibly corresponds to TRBD2 (6 bases). The CDR3 is 16 residues long. The V gene's germline CDR1 is SEHNR and CDR2 FQNEAQ (reference sequence). Trimming shortened V by 0 bases and J by 4 bases, and 15 bases separated the two germline ends. The CDR3, as DNA: TGTGCCAGCAGCTTAGCCCCAGGAGGGCCCCTAGAGACCCAGTACTTC. Translated, it gives CASSLAPGGPLETQYF.

This clonotype was detected ten times or more. The chain recombines TRBV24-1 with TRBJ2-5; the D gene is possibly TRBD2 (7 bases). The V gene lost 4 bases and the J gene lost 5 bases, with 19 bases spanning the gap. The CDR3 runs to 16 residues. CDR1 is KGHDR, CDR2 SFDVKD, per germline. The CDR3, as DNA: TGTGCCACCAGTGACCCTACGAGGGGGGGCGAGGAGACCCAGTACTTC. It encodes CATSDPTRGGEETQYF.

The genes are TRBV5-6 and TRBJ2-7; TRBD2 agrees at 11 bases. The CDR3 runs to 16 residues. Germline CDR1 is SGHDT and CDR2 is YYEEEE. Trimming at V came to 0 bases and at J to 0 bases, leaving 2 bases not matched to a gene. The CDR3 here is CASSLGTSGLSYEQYF. The CDR3 DNA reads as TGTGCCAGCAGCTTGGGGACTAGCGGGCTCTCCTACGAGCAGTACTTC.

This clonotype was recorded many times. The genes are TRBV7-2 and TRBJ2-2; D gene unclear. V dropped 1 base and J dropped 6 bases, with 6 bases sitting between them. The CDR3 is made up of 13 amino acids. Germline V lookup: CDR1 SGHTA, CDR2 FQGNSA. The CDR3 sequence: CASSLGMAGELFF. In DNA, the CDR3 is TGTGCCAGCAGCTTAGGGATGGCCGGGGAGCTGTTTTTT.

This clonotype was observed at least ten times. The chain carries TRBV7-2 and TRBJ2-5, with TRBD1 matching 9 bases. The CDR3 covers 13 residues. The germline V gene encodes CDR1 SGHTA and CDR2 FQGNSA. J was trimmed by 5 bases and V by 6 bases; bases with no gene match: 4. CDR3 in amino acids: CASSSGQGETQYF. The DNA for the CDR3 is TGTGCCAGCAGTTCAGGACAGGGGGAGACCCAGTACTTC.

The chain combines TRBV27 with TRBJ2-7; TRBD1 might be the D (6 bases). The CDR3 length is 14 residues. The V gene lost 2 bases and the J gene lost 3 bases, with 11 bases spanning the gap. Germline V CDR1 and CDR2: MNHEY, SMNVEV (reference sequence). The CDR3 spells CASSLNRVGYEQYF. In DNA, the CDR3 is TGTGCCAGCAGTTTAAACAGGGTCGGCTACGAGCAGTACTTC.

Ten or more counts support this clonotype. The chain joins TRBV2 to TRBJ2-7; D perhaps matches TRBD1 (5 bases). The CDR3 totals 14 residues. Trimming left V 6 bases short and J 0 bases short, with 12 bases between. Germline CDR1 and CDR2: SNHLY and FYNNEI. CDR3 nucleotides: TGTGCCAGCAGCCGACAGAAAAGCTCCTACGAGCAGTACTTC. The encoded protein is CASSRQKSSYEQYF.

About this clonotype itself: Given a much more abundant clone one base away, this may be a read error. The chain links TRBV5-4 to TRBJ2-5, with D tentatively TRBD1 or TRBD2 (6 bases each). V was cut by 7 bases and J by 4 bases, with 20 bases left in between. Germline-derived CDR1 and CDR2 are SGHNT and YYREEE (reference sequence). CDR3 length equals 15 residues. The CDR3 loop reads CASGPRGGGGETQYF. The CDR3 region has the DNA TGTGCCAGCGGCCCCCGAGGGGGAGGCGGAGAGACCCAGTACTTC.

This clonotype was seen ten or more times. The CDR3 nucleotides are TGTGCCACCAGCGGCCGGGACAGTGCTCCCGAGACCCAGTACTTC. Translation: CATSGRDSAPETQYF. This chain links TRBV15 with TRBJ2-5; 7 positions agree with TRBD1. With V trimmed by 5 bases and J by 5 bases, 11 bases remained unmatched. Germline V gene sequence: CDR1 LNHNV, CDR2 YYDKDF (reference sequence). The CDR3 covers 15 residues.

For the CDR3, the DNA is TGCGCCAGCAGCTTCGCCGGGACAGGGGATGGCTACACCTTC. It specifies CASSFAGTGDGYTF. The chain employs TRBV5-1 and TRBJ1-2; 10 bases are shared with TRBD1. V trimming: 2 bases; J trimming: 6 bases; junction bases outside the gene matches: 4. CDR3 length equals 14 residues. CDR1 and CDR2 from the germline V gene are SGHRS and YFSETQ.

As for this clonotype: Without the conserved terminal phenylalanine or tryptophan, this CDR3 likely stems from a read error. Because the CDR3's place on the DNA is in doubt, the DNA is left out and the CDR3 is given as listed by TCRdb. The V call is TRBV10-2, the J call TRBJ1-6; the listed D gene, TRBD1, was not tested against the DNA. Both ends counted, the CDR3 spans 16 residues. Germline CDR1 is WSHSY and CDR2 is SAAADI. The CDR3 sequence is CASSESSGYYGYTFGS.

This clonotype occurred once. One base away lies a much larger clone, so this may be a sequencing read error. Here the CDR3 DNA reads TGTGCCGGCAGTTACTCGAACGCATCGTACTATGGCTACACCTTC. Encoded protein: CAGSYSNASYYGYTF. The V call is TRBV6-2 or TRBV6-3, the J call TRBJ1-2; D is unresolved. The CDR3 covers 15 residues. Per the germline V gene, CDR1 is MNHEY and CDR2 is SVGEGT.

This clonotype was observed at least ten times. This sequence joins TRBV6-5 and TRBJ1-4; 7 bases align to TRBD1. The germline V gene has CDR1 MNHEY and CDR2 SVGAGI. V shed 6 bases and J 7 bases; nucleotides not matched to a gene: 8. The CDR3 sequence is 14 residues long. CDR3 bases: TGTGCCAGCAGACGACAGGGTGTGAGTGAAAAACTGTTTTTT. Translating gives CASRRQGVSEKLFF.

This clonotype has a count of ten or more. CDR3 loop: CASSLGPQPQHF. The CDR3 DNA follows: TGTGCCAGCAGTTTAGGTCCCCAGCCCCAGCATTTT. This sequence joins TRBV12-3 or TRBV12-4 and TRBJ1-5; the D is unclear. Trimming removed 1 base from V and 7 bases from J, with 5 bases in between. The CDR3 runs 12 residues.

The chain joins TRBV2 to TRBJ1-1; 8 bases are a match to TRBD1. The ends lost 7 bases at V and 9 bases at J; junction bases unmatched: 10. The germline V gene has CDR1 SNHLY and CDR2 FYNNEI. The CDR3 is made up of 13 amino acids. The CDR3 DNA sequence: TGTGCCAGCAAAGGGACAGGTAACCCTAAAGCTTTCTTT. This gives the protein CASKGTGNPKAFF.

This chain joins TRBV10-3 and TRBJ2-7; 10 positions match TRBD1. The germline V gene has CDR1 ENHRY and CDR2 SYGVKD. With 6 bases clipped from V and 4 bases from J, the junction kept 15 bases outside the gene matches. CDR3 length: 17 residues. CDR3 DNA: TGTGCCATCAGGATGGACAGGGGGAGTGACTATGGTTACGAGCAGTACTTC. As protein: CAIRMDRGSDYGYEQYF.

This clonotype was counted at least ten times. The chain is built from TRBV19 and TRBJ1-5; no reliable D call. The germline V gene has CDR1 LNHDA and CDR2 SQIVND (reference sequence). V was trimmed by 8 bases and J by 1 base, leaving 9 bases between them. The CDR3 runs to 13 residues. DNA for the CDR3: TGTGCCAGTGCAGACCAGAGCAATCAGCCCCAGCATTTT. This codes for CASADQSNQPQHF.

This chain's CDR3 is CASSLSVGSYTF. CDR3 DNA: TGTGCCAGCAGCTTGTCCGTTGGGAGCTACACCTTC. The genes are TRBV5-5 and TRBJ1-2; the D is unclear. Germline values: CDR1 SGHKS, CDR2 YYEKEE (reference sequence). V was pared by 1 base and J by 9 bases, with 10 bases between. The CDR3 is made up of 12 amino acids.

V usage is TRBV5-6 and J usage is TRBJ2-7; D might be TRBD1 (6 bases). The J call may not be correct, given that the DNA end is closer to TRBJ2-1. The CDR3 runs to 14 residues. Germline V gene lookup returns CDR1 SGHDT and CDR2 YYEEEE. The CDR3 DNA reads as TGTGCCAGCAACCGGGACACCTACTACAATGAGCAGTTCTTC. Protein: CASNRDTYYNEQFF.

A note on this clonotype: Being one base from a much bigger clone, this may be a read error. This chain links TRBV12-3 or TRBV12-4 with TRBJ2-5; no clear D. Trimming left V 6 bases short and J 2 bases short, with 10 bases between. There are 13 residues in the CDR3. The CDR3 DNA is TGTGCCAGCAGCAAAAGCGATCAAGAGACCCAGTACTTC. Residues: CASSKSDQETQYF.